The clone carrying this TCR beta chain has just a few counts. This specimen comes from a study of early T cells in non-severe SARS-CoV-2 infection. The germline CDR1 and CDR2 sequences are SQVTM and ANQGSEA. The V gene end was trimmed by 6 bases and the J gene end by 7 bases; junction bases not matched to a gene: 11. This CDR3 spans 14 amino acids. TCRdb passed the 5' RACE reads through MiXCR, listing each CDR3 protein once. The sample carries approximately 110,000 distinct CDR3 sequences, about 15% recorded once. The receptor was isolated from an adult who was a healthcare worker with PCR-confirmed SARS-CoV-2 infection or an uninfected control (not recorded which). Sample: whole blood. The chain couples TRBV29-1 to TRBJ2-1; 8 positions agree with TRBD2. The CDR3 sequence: CSVASGGRANEQFF. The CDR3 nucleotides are TGCAGCGTAGCCTCGGGGGGGCGGGCAAATGAGCAGTTCTTC.